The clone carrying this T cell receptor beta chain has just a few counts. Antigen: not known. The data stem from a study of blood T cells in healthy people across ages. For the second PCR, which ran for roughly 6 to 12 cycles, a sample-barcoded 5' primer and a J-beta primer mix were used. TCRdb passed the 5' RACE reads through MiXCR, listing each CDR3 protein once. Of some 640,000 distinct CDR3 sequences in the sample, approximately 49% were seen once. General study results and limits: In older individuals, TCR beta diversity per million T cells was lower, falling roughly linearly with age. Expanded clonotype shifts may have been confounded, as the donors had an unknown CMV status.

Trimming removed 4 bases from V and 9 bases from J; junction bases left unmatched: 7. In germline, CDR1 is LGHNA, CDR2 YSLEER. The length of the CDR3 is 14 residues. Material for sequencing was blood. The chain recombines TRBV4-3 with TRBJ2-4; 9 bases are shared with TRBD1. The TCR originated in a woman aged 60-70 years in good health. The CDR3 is CASSRDRGYGIQYF. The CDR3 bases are TGCGCCAGCAGCCGAGACAGGGGGTACGGCATTCAGTACTTC.